This passage covers 5 T cell receptor beta chains from one sample sequenced in a study of glioma-infiltrating T cells (dated by TCRdb to 2016 to 2018). The run used an Illumina MiSeq. The iRepertoire nested amplicon-rescue multiplex PCR (arm-PCR) platform was used to amplify TCR alpha and beta CDR3 regions from RNA. Clones were called with MiXCR by TCRdb after fastp trimmed the public reads at Q25, and only in-frame beta chains were retained. Identical CDR3 proteins give one entry, which carries the most common genes and DNA. Here the sample has 150,000 to 200,000 distinct CDR3 sequences; about 46% occur a single time. The ten top clones hold roughly 5.2% of the sample. Sequencing was performed on glioma tissue, nonneoplastic brain tissue, or PBMCs (not recorded which). The receptors derive from a human donor with low-grade glioma or glioblastoma, undergoing nonglioma brain surgery, or in good health (not recorded which).

This clonotype was found a few times. A much larger clone sits a single nucleotide away, making a read error possible. Written as DNA, the CDR3 is TGCAGTGCTATAGTCCAAAAGGAGCAGTTCTTC. Its translation: CSAIVQKEQFF. The rearrangement joins TRBV20-1 to TRBJ2-1, with D uncertain. V lost 4 bases and J 10 bases, leaving 11 bases between the germline ends. The CDR3 length is 11 residues. From germline, CDR1 is DFQATT and CDR2 SNEGSKA (reference sequence).

This clonotype was detected many times. The chain joins TRBV28 to TRBJ2-7; the D gene is possibly TRBD1 (5 bases). CDR3 length equals 16 residues. With 4 bases removed from V and 1 base from J, the gap between germline ends came to 17 bases. Germline V lookup: CDR1 MDHEN, CDR2 SYDVKM. The CDR3: CASSSYPRALSYEQYF. CDR3 nucleotide sequence: TGTGCCAGCAGTTCATACCCCAGGGCACTTTCCTACGAGCAGTACTTC. The whole variable domain, remainder taken from reference TRBV28 and TRBJ2-7, is DVKVTQSSRYLVKRTGEKVFLECVQDMDHENMFWYRQDPGLGLRLIYFSYDVKMKEKGDIPEGYSVSREKKERFSLILESASTNQTSMYLCASSSYPRALSYEQYFGPGTRLTVT.

This clonotype was seen many times. CDR3 amino acids: CASSEGLDTDTQYF. In DNA form, the CDR3 reads TGTGCCAGCTCCGAGGGACTAGACACAGATACGCAGTATTTT. The chain joins TRBV27 to TRBJ2-3; TRBD2 agrees at 8 bases. Trimming took 8 bases from V and 2 from J; bases not matched to a gene: 6. The germline gives CDR1 MNHEY, CDR2 SMNVEV (reference sequence). The CDR3 has 14 amino acids.

This clonotype turned up a few times. The V and J genes are TRBV12-3 or TRBV12-4 and TRBJ2-1; 9 bases are shared with TRBD2. With 3 bases clipped from V and 10 bases from J, the junction kept 10 bases outside the gene matches. The CDR3 is 15 residues long. CDR3 bases: TGTGCCAGCAGTTTGGCGGGAGGGCCTACTCGGGAGCAGTTCTTC. It codes for CASSLAGGPTREQFF.

To note about this clonotype: This clone may be a read error of a much larger clone one base away. The CDR3 does not close with the conserved phenylalanine or tryptophan, likely indicating a read error. The chain recombines TRBV28 with TRBJ2-5; no definite D call. Germline V CDR1 and CDR2: MDHEN, SYDVKM. The CDR3 sequence is 14 residues long. Trimming removed 1 base at V and 6 bases at J, with 12 bases between. For the CDR3, the DNA is TGTGCCAGCAGTTTATTGCCCCAGCGCCAGACCCAGTACCTC. This encodes CASSLLPQRQTQYL.